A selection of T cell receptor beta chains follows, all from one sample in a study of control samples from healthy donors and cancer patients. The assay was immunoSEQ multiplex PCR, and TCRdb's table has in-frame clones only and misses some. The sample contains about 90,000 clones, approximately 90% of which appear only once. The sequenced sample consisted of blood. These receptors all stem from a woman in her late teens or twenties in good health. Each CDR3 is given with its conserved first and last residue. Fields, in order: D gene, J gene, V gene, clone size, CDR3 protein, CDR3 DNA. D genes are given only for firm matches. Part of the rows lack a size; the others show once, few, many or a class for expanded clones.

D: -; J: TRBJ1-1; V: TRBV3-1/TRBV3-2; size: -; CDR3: CASSQSWGGRGTEAFF; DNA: TGTGCCAGCAGCCAATCTTGGGGGGGGCGCGGAACTGAAGCTTTCTTT
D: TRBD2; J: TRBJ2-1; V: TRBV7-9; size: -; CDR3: CASSRLAGYNEQFF; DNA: TGTGCCAGCAGCCGACTAGCGGGTTACAATGAGCAGTTCTTC
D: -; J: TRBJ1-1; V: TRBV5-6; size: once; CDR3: CASSLTEFTEAFF; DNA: TGTGCCAGCAGCTTGACCGAGTTCACTGAAGCTTTCTTT
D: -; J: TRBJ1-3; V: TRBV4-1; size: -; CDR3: CASSQEGLGGTGNTIYF; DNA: TGCGCCAGCAGCCAAGAAGGATTGGGGGGCACTGGAAACACCATATATTTT
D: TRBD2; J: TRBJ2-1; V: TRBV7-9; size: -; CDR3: CASSFGRGGVVHNEQFF; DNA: TGTGCCAGCAGCTTCGGACGGGGGGGCGTCGTGCACAATGAGCAGTTCTTC
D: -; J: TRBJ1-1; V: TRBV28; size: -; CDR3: CASSFFGGQDTEAFF; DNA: TGTGCCAGCAGTTTCTTTGGGGGGCAAGACACTGAAGCTTTCTTT
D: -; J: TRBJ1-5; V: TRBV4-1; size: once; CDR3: CASSQEGGGGQPQHF; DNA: TGCGCCAGCAGCCAAGAAGGGGGTGGGGGTCAGCCCCAGCATTTT
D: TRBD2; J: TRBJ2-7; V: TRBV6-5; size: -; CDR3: CASLGMSGGAYF; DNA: TGTGCCAGCCTGGGTATGAGCGGGGGGGCCTACTTC
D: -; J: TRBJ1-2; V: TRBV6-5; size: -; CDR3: CASRTQGGDYGYTF; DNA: TGTGCCAGCAGAACACAGGGCGGTGACTATGGCTACACCTTC
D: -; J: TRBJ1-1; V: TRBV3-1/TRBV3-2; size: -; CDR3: CASSLMGGEAFF; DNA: TGTGCCAGCAGCCTAATGGGCGGTGAAGCTTTCTTT
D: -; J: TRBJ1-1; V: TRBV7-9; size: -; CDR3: CASSLAESVAAFF; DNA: TGTGCCAGCAGCTTAGCAGAGTCGGTCGCAGCTTTCTTT
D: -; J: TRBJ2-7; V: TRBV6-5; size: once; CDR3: CASSQARGGNEQYF; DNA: TGTGCCAGCAGTCAGGCGCGGGGAGGAAACGAGCAGTACTTC
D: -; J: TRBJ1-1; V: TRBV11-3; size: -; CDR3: CASIRQGGTEAFF; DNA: TGTGCCAGCATCCGCCAGGGAGGCACTGAAGCTTTCTTT
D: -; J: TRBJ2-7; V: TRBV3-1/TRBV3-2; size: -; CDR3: CASSPGRYEQYF; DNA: TGTGCCAGCAGTCCCGGTCGCTACGAGCAGTACTTC
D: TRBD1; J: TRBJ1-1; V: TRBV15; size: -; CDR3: CATRQGSTEAFF; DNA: TGTGCCACCAGACAGGGGAGCACTGAAGCTTTCTTT
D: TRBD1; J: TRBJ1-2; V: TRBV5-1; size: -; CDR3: CASSIGQGYYGYTF; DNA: TGCGCCAGCAGCATCGGACAGGGGTACTATGGCTACACCTTC
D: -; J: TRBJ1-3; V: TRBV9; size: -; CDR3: CASSVGPPGSGTGIYF; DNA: TGTGCCAGCAGCGTAGGTCCCCCGGGGTCGGGAACGGGCATATATTTT
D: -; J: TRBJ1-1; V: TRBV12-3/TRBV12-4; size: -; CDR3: CASSRGTTEAFF; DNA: TGTGCCAGCAGTCGGGGGACCACGGAAGCTTTCTTT